The clone carrying this T cell receptor (beta chain) was detected only once. Its target is unknown. CDR1 is MDHEN and CDR2 is SYDVKM in the germline V gene. V was clipped by 8 bases and J by 2 bases, with 22 bases between them. The CDR3 totals 17 residues. Profiled with immunoSEQ multiplex PCR; TCRdb holds only in-frame clones, not every one. The data show approximately 1.4 million clones, about 98% seen once. The source of the sample is a study of shared clonotypes between healthy human individuals. Points from the study as a whole: Researchers found naive subsets generally carried larger estimated richness than memory subsets. Generation probabilities of non-shared clonotypes were lower (relative to those shared by all four donors).

Input material: naive CD4+ T cells sorted from blood. Subset defined: CD45RA+ positively selected. The clonotype originates from a man aged 25-45 years in good health. The chain is built from TRBV28 and TRBJ1-5; D is perhaps TRBD1 (6 bases). CDR3 sequence reads: CASPKKAGTKGNQPQHF. CDR3 nucleotides: TGTGCCAGCCCTAAAAAGGCCGGGACAAAAGGCAATCAGCCCCAGCATTTT.